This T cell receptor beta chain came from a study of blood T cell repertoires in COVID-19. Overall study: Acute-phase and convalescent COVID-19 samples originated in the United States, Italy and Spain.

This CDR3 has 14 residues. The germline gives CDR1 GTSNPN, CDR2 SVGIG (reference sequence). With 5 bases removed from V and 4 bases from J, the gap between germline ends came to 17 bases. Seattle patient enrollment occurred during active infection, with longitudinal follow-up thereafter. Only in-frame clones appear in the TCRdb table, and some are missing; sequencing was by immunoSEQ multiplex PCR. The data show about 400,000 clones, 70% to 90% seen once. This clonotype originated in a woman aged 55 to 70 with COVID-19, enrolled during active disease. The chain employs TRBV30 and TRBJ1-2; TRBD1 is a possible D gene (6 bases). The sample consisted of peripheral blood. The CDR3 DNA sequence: TGTGCCTGGGGGCCCCCAACAGGGTTCTATGGCTACACCTTC. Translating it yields CAWGPPTGFYGYTF.